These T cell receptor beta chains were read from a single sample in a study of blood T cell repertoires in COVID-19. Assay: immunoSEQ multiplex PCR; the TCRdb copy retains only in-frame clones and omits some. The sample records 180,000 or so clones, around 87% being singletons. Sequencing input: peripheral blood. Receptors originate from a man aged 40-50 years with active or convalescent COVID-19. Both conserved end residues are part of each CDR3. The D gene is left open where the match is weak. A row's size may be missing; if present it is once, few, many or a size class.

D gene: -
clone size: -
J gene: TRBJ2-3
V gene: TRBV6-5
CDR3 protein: CASKRTGVGADTQYF
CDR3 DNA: TGTGCCAGCAAGCGAACAGGTGTGGGGGCGGATACGCAGTATTTT

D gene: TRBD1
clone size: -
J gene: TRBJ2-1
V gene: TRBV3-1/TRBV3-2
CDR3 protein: CASSRLTGVRINEQFF
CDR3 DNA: TGTGCCAGCAGCCGCCTGACAGGGGTACGTATCAATGAGCAGTTCTTC

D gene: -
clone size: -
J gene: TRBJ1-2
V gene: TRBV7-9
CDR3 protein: CASSPPPGRGNYGYTF
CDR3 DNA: TGTGCCAGCAGCCCTCCCCCGGGGCGGGGGAACTATGGCTACACCTTC

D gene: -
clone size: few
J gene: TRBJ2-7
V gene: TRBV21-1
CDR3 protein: CATEQGVFAYEQYF
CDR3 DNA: TGTGCCACCGAACAGGGGGTTTTCGCCTACGAGCAGTACTTC

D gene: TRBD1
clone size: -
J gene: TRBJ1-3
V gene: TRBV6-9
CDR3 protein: CASRKTGAGYF
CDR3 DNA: TGTGCCAGCAGGAAAACAGGGGCAGGGTATTTT

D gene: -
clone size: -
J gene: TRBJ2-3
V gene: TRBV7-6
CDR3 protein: CASSLVASTDTQYF
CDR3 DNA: TGTGCCAGCAGCTTAGTGGCTTCCACAGATACGCAGTATTTT

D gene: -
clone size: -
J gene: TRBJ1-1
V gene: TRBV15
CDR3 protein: CATSRDRGNTEAFF
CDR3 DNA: TGTGCCACCAGCAGAGATCGAGGGAACACTGAAGCTTTCTTT

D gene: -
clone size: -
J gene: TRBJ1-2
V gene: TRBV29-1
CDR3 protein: CSVDGAWDYGYTF
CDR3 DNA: TGCAGCGTTGACGGGGCCTGGGACTATGGCTATACCTTC

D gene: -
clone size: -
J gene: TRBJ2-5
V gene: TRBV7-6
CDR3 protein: CASSLGARGPPYQETQYF
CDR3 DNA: TGTGCCAGCAGCTTAGGTGCCAGGGGCCCCCCGTACCAAGAGACCCAGTACTTC

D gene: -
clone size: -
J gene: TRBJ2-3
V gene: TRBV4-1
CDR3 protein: CASSQVGRTDTQYF
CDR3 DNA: TGCGCCAGCAGCCAAGTTGGGCGCACAGATACGCAGTATTTT

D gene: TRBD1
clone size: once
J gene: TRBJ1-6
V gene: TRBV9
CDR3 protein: CASSVGGRTGGSPLHF
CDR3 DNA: TGTGCCAGCAGCGTAGGAGGAAGGACAGGGGGGTCACCCCTCCACTTT

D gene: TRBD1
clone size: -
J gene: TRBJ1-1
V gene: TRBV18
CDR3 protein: CASSARQGSMNTEAFF
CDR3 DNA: TGTGCCAGCTCAGCCCGACAGGGAAGCATGAACACTGAAGCTTTCTTT

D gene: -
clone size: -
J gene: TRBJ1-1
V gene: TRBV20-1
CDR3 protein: CSASLIQVPEAFF
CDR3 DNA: TGCAGTGCTAGTCTCATACAGGTCCCTGAAGCTTTCTTT

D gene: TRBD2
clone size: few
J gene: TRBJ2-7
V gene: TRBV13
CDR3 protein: CASSPRRGDSYEQYF
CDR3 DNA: TGTGCCAGCAGCCCCAGACGGGGGGACTCCTACGAGCAGTACTTC

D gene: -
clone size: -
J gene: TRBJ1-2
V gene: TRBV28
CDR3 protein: CASSLGGGYTF
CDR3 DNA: TGTGCCAGCAGCCTGGGGGGTGGCTACACCTTC

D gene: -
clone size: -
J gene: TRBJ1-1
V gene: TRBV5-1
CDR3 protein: CASSFTLQGSNTEAFF
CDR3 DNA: TGCGCCAGCAGCTTCACCCTTCAGGGGTCGAACACTGAAGCTTTCTTT

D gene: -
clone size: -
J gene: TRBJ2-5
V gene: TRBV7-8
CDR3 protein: CASSLQGRETQYF
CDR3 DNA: TGTGCCAGCAGCTTACAGGGGCGGGAGACCCAGTACTTC

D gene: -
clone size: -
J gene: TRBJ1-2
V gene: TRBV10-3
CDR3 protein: CAISERQDYGYTF
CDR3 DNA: TGTGCCATCAGTGAACGTCAGGACTATGGCTACACCTTC

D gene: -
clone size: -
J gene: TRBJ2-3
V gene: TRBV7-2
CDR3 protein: CASSSGRSTQYF
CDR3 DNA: TGTGCCAGCAGCTCGGGTAGGAGTACGCAGTATTTT

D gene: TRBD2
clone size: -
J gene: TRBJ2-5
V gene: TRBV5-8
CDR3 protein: CASSLGAGRVQETQYF
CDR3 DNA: TGTGCCAGCAGCTTGGGGGCAGGGAGGGTTCAAGAGACCCAGTACTTC

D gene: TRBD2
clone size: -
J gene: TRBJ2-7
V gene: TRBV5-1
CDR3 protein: CASSLGGTSGGSYEQYF
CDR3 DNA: TGCGCCAGCAGCTTGGGCGGGACTAGCGGGGGCTCCTACGAGCAGTACTTC

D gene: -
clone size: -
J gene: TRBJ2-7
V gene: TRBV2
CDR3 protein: CASTPPGDEQYF
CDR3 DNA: TGTGCCAGCACCCCCCCCGGGGACGAGCAGTACTTC

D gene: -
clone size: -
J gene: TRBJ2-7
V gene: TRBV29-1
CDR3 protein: CSVTSGIIAEQYF
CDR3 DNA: TGCAGCGTAACCTCGGGGATTATCGCCGAGCAGTACTTC

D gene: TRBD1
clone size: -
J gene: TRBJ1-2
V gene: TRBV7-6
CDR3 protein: CASSGIRDRDNGYTF
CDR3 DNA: TGTGCCAGCAGCGGTATTAGGGACAGGGATAATGGCTACACCTTC

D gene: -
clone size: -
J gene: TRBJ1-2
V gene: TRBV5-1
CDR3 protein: CASSSGRADGYTF
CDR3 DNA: TGCGCCAGCAGCTCAGGGCGCGCAGATGGCTACACCTTC

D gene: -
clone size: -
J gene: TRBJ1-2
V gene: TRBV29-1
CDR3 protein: CSVEEPAGITGYTF
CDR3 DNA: TGCAGCGTTGAAGAACCTGCGGGGATCACTGGCTACACCTTC

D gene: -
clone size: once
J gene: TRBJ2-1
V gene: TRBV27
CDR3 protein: CASSPQGSYNEQFF
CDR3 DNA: TGTGCCAGCAGTCCACAGGGCTCCTACAATGAGCAGTTCTTC

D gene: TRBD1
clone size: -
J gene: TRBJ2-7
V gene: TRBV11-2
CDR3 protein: CASSLGTGGYEQYF
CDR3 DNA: TGTGCCAGCAGCTTAGGGACAGGCGGCTACGAGCAGTACTTC

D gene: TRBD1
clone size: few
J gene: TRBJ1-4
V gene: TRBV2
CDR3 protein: CASSEDRANEKLFF
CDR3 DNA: TGTGCCAGCAGTGAGGACAGGGCTAATGAAAAACTGTTTTTT

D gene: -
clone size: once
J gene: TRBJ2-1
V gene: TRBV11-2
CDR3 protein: CASSSLRVGNEQFF
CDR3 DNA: TGTGCCAGCAGCTCTCTCAGGGTTGGCAATGAGCAGTTCTTC

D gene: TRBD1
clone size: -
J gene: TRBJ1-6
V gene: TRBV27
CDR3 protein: CASSSDRASPLHF
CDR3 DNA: TGTGCCAGCAGTTCCGACAGGGCTTCACCCCTCCACTTT

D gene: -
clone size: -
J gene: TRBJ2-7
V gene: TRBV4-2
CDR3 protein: CASSQRGTVYEQYF
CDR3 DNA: TGTGCCAGCAGCCAGCGCGGGACAGTCTACGAGCAGTACTTC

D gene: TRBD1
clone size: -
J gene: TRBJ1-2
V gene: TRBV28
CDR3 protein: CASSFDRGHGGYTF
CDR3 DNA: TGTGCCAGCAGTTTCGACAGGGGGCACGGCGGCTACACCTTC

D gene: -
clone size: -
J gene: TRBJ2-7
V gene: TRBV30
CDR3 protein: CAWSRSGLAYEQYF
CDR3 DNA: TGTGCCTGGAGTAGGAGCGGGTTAGCCTACGAGCAGTACTTC

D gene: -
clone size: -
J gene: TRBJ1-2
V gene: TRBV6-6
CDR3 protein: CASSHPGRGISNYGYTF
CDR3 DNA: TGTGCCAGCAGTCACCCGGGCAGGGGCATTAGCAACTATGGCTACACCTTC

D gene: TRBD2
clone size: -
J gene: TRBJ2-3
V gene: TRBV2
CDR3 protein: CASTRTSGVTQYF
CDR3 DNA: TGTGCCAGCACTAGGACTAGCGGGGTTACGCAGTATTTT

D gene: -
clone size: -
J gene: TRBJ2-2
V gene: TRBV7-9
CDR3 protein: CASSLVEGGELFF
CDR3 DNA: TGTGCCAGCAGCTTAGTGGAGGGCGGGGAGCTGTTTTTT

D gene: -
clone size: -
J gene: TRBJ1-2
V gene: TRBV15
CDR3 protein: CATSRDRGGAYGYTF
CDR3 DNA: TGTGCCACCAGCAGAGATCGTGGGGGCGCCTATGGCTACACCTTC

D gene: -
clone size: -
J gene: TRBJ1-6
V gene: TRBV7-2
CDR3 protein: CASSLARDNSPLHF
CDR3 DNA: TGTGCCAGCAGCTTAGCGCGGGATAATTCACCCCTCCACTTT

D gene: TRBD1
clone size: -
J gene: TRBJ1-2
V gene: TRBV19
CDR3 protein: CASRPTGTGANYGYTF
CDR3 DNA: TGTGCCAGTAGGCCGACAGGGACCGGAGCTAACTATGGCTACACCTTC

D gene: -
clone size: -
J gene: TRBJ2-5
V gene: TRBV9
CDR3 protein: CASSVGQQETQYF
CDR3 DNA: TGTGCCAGCAGCGTGGGGCAGCAAGAGACCCAGTACTTC

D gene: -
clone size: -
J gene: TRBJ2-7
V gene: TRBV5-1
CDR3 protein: CASSLDVGRGNEQYF
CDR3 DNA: TGCGCCAGCAGCTTGGACGTGGGGCGCGGGAACGAGCAGTACTTC

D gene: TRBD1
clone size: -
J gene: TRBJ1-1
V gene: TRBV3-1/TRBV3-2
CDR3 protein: CASNSGGGTEAFF
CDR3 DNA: TGTGCCAGCAACTCAGGGGGCGGCACTGAAGCTTTCTTT